These T cell receptor beta chains were read from a single sample in a study of CD8 T cells in Susac syndrome. MiXCR, applied by TCRdb to the immunoSEQ multiplex PCR reads, yields one record per CDR3 protein. The sample shows hundreds of thousands of distinct CDR3 sequences, roughly 81% of them seen only once. Sequenced: CD8+ T cells from PBMCs. The receptor source for this set is a human donor with multiple sclerosis. CDR3s include the opening cysteine and the closing phenylalanine or tryptophan. Fields, in order: J gene, D gene, V gene, CDR3 DNA, CDR3 protein. The D gene is left open where the match is weak.

j_gene: TRBJ2-4
d_gene: TRBD1
v_gene: TRBV2
CDR3nt: TGTGCCAGCAGGGGACAGGGAAACATTCAGTACTTC
CDR3aa: CASRGQGNIQYF

j_gene: TRBJ1-1
d_gene: -
v_gene: TRBV20-1
CDR3nt: TGCAGTGCTAGTTACAGGAACACTGAAGCTTTCTTT
CDR3aa: CSASYRNTEAFF

j_gene: TRBJ1-6
d_gene: TRBD1
v_gene: TRBV6-1
CDR3nt: TGTGCCAGCTGCCGGGACAGGAGAGCCTATAATTCACCCCTCCACTTT
CDR3aa: CASCRDRRAYNSPLHF

j_gene: TRBJ2-7
d_gene: TRBD1
v_gene: TRBV27
CDR3nt: TGTGCCAGCAGTTTTGGACAGGGGGCTCCCTACGAGCAGTACTTC
CDR3aa: CASSFGQGAPYEQYF

j_gene: TRBJ1-5
d_gene: -
v_gene: TRBV3-1
CDR3nt: TGTGCCAGCAGCCAGAATCAGGGACGCCAGCCCCAGCATTTT
CDR3aa: CASSQNQGRQPQHF

j_gene: TRBJ2-5
d_gene: TRBD2
v_gene: TRBV30
CDR3nt: TGTGCCTGGACCCCGGGACTAGCGGTCCAAGAGACCCAGTACTTC
CDR3aa: CAWTPGLAVQETQYF

j_gene: TRBJ2-3
d_gene: TRBD1
v_gene: TRBV27
CDR3nt: TGTGCCAGCAGTTTAGGGACAGGGTGGTATTTT
CDR3aa: CASSLGTGWYF

j_gene: TRBJ2-3
d_gene: -
v_gene: TRBV24-1
CDR3nt: TGTGCCACCAGTGATTCCGACAGCACAGATACGCAGTATTTT
CDR3aa: CATSDSDSTDTQYF

j_gene: TRBJ2-5
d_gene: -
v_gene: TRBV9
CDR3nt: TGTGCCAGCAGCGTATCCCCGGTGGGGCGAGCCGTCCGAGAGACCCAGTACTTC
CDR3aa: CASSVSPVGRAVRETQYF

j_gene: TRBJ1-2
d_gene: TRBD1
v_gene: TRBV27
CDR3nt: TGTGCCAGTTCTGCACTCGACAGGGCTAACTATGGCTACACCTTC
CDR3aa: CASSALDRANYGYTF

j_gene: TRBJ2-1
d_gene: -
v_gene: TRBV27
CDR3nt: TGTGCCAGCAGTTTATCGTCCGGCGGGGGCAGGGAGCAGTTCTTC
CDR3aa: CASSLSSGGGREQFF

j_gene: TRBJ2-7
d_gene: TRBD1
v_gene: TRBV7-9
CDR3nt: TGTGCCAGCAGCTCCGGGGGGACAGGGGCGTACGAGCAGTACTTC
CDR3aa: CASSSGGTGAYEQYF

j_gene: TRBJ2-1
d_gene: TRBD2
v_gene: TRBV27
CDR3nt: TGTGCCAGCAGCACTAGCGGGAGGGCCCAGTTCTTC
CDR3aa: CASSTSGRAQFF

j_gene: TRBJ2-2
d_gene: -
v_gene: TRBV18
CDR3nt: TGTGCCACAGCGGCAGGCGCGAACACCGGGGAGCTGTTTTTT
CDR3aa: CATAAGANTGELFF

j_gene: TRBJ2-7
d_gene: TRBD1
v_gene: TRBV4-1
CDR3nt: TGCGCCAGCAGCCAAGGCTGGACAGGGGCCTACGAGCAGTACTTC
CDR3aa: CASSQGWTGAYEQYF

j_gene: TRBJ2-3
d_gene: TRBD2
v_gene: TRBV4-1
CDR3nt: TGCGCCAGCAGCTTTCGCTGGCCCATAGCGGGAGGGCCGGTAAATACGCAGTATTTT
CDR3aa: CASSFRWPIAGGPVNTQYF

j_gene: TRBJ1-1
d_gene: TRBD1
v_gene: TRBV28
CDR3nt: TGTGCCAGCAGCCCCCGACAGGGGAATGAAGCTTTCTTT
CDR3aa: CASSPRQGNEAFF

j_gene: TRBJ1-1
d_gene: -
v_gene: TRBV11-2
CDR3nt: TGTGCCAGCAGCCCGATCTCTGGACAGCCTGAAGCCTCCTTT
CDR3aa: CASSPISGQPEASF

j_gene: TRBJ1-1
d_gene: -
v_gene: TRBV4-2
CDR3nt: TGTGCCAGCAGCCAAGAGGACAGTCTGAACACTGAAGCTTTCTTT
CDR3aa: CASSQEDSLNTEAFF

j_gene: TRBJ1-2
d_gene: -
v_gene: TRBV4-1
CDR3nt: TGCGCCAGCAGTCTCGATCCTAAGGATGGCTACACCTTC
CDR3aa: CASSLDPKDGYTF

j_gene: TRBJ1-6
d_gene: -
v_gene: TRBV28
CDR3nt: TGTGCCAGCAGTTTATCACTCCACTCCTATAATTCACCCCTCCACTTT
CDR3aa: CASSLSLHSYNSPLHF

j_gene: TRBJ2-1
d_gene: -
v_gene: TRBV27
CDR3nt: TGTGCCAGCAGTTTAATCGGGTCTAGCGCTGAGCAGTTCTTC
CDR3aa: CASSLIGSSAEQFF

j_gene: TRBJ2-6
d_gene: -
v_gene: TRBV12-3/TRBV12-4
CDR3nt: TGTGCCAGCAGTCTACCGTTCCAGGGGGCCAACGTCCTGACTTTC
CDR3aa: CASSLPFQGANVLTF